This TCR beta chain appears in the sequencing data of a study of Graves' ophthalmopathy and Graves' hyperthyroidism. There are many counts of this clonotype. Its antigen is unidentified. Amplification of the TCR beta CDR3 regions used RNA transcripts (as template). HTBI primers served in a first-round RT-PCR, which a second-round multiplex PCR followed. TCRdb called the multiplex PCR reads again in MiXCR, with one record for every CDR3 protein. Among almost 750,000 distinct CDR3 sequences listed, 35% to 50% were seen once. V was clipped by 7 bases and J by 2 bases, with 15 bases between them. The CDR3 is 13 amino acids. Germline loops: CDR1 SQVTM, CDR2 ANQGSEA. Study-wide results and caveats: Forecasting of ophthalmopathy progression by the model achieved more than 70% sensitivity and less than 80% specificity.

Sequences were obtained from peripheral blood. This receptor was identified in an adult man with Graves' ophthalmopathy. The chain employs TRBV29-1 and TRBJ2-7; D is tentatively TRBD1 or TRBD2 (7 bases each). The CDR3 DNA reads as TGCAGCGCCTCACAGGGGACTACCTACGAGCAGTACTTC. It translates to CSASQGTTYEQYF.